Given below is one TCR beta chain in context. Its antigen remains unknown. Only in-frame clones appear in the TCRdb table, and some are missing; sequencing was by immunoSEQ multiplex PCR. The sample has 130,000 or so clones, around 84% seen once; the top ten hold about 12%. This specimen comes from a study of T cell responses to AZD1222 COVID-19 vaccine. Study-wide results and limits: After the peak T cell response, and only then, were repertoires sampled.

The CDR3 has 15 amino acids. V was trimmed by 6 bases and J by 0 bases, leaving 11 bases between them. Germline lookup yields CDR1 MNHEY and CDR2 SVGAGI. This specimen was peripheral blood, taken on day 0 of AZD1222 vaccination. The sequence was obtained from an adult in good health. The V call is TRBV6-5, the J call TRBJ2-2; D unclear. CDR3 nucleotide sequence: TGTGCCAGCAGCAGCAGGCTGGCGAACACCGGGGAGCTGTTTTTT. Protein sequence: CASSSRLANTGELFF.